This T cell receptor (beta chain) was recorded in a study of blood T cell repertoires in COVID-19. Study processing details: Scientists estimated how many nucleated cells there were by amplifying reference gene primers. Here immunoSEQ multiplex PCR was the method, and the copy in TCRdb shows in-frame clones only, minus some. V and J calls and clone size are as listed in that table; D and trimming were resolved from the DNA. The sample lists a few hundred thousand clones, about 87% occurring once. The CDR3 spans 12 residues. Germline-derived CDR1 and CDR2 are MDHEN and SYDVKM. Deletions cut 6 bases from V and 5 bases from J, with 10 bases between. Adults between about 18 and 95 years of age took part from 20 to 25 US areas. Participant-reported clinical history was the basis for cohort assignment.

The sequenced material came from PBMCs or T cells enriched from blood (not recorded which). The rearrangement links TRBV28 to TRBJ1-1, with D possibly matching TRBD1 (6 bases). This TCR derives from a woman aged 50 to 60 who had recovered from COVID-19. CDR3 sequence (DNA): TGTGCCAGCAGCCGCAGGGGTACTGAAGCTTTCTTT. It yields the protein CASSRRGTEAFF.